The clone carrying this TCR beta chain has a count of ten or more. The record originates from a study of Graves' ophthalmopathy and Graves' hyperthyroidism. The wider study: Where ophthalmopathy was absent within 18 months of follow-up, hyperthyroidism was stable.

The authors amplified TCR beta CDR3 regions, and they did so from RNA transcripts for repertoire sequencing. RT-PCR was first run with HTBI primers, then multiplex PCR in a second round. Using its own MiXCR run on the multiplex PCR reads, TCRdb lists one record per CDR3 protein. The repertoire holds around 1.1 million distinct CDR3 sequences, with around a third as singletons. V dropped 10 bases and J dropped 2 bases, with 15 bases sitting between them. Looked up from germline, CDR1 is LNHDA and CDR2 is SQIVND (reference sequence). The CDR3 is 14 amino acids. Only newly diagnosed hyperthyroidism patients aged 18 to 65, with under 2 months' duration, were enrolled. Certain patients were not enrolled. These were patients with other autoimmune diseases, uncontrolled infections, pregnancy or lactation.

The receptor's source is an adult man with Graves' hyperthyroidism. The rearrangement uses TRBV19 and TRBJ1-5; perhaps TRBD1 as D (6 bases). The sequencing input was peripheral blood or thyroid tissue (not recorded which). The CDR3 loop reads CATSTGQRNQPQHF. As DNA, the CDR3 is TGTGCCACCTCGACAGGACAGCGCAATCAGCCCCAGCATTTT.